A selection of T cell receptor beta chains follows, all from one sample in a study of OX40 agonist ivuxolimab in advanced cancers. The data were produced by immunoSEQ multiplex PCR, yet TCRdb's version contains in-frame clones alone and is incomplete. Among roughly 28,000 clones listed, approximately 85% were seen once. The sequencing here drew on CD4+ or CD8+ T cells sorted from blood, taken in a trial of the OX40 agonist ivuxolimab. The origin of the receptors is an adult with an advanced solid tumor such as melanoma, head and neck, liver or kidney cancer. Both conserved end residues are part of each CDR3. The order of the fields is clone size, J gene, D gene, V gene, CDR3 protein, CDR3 DNA. D genes are given only for firm matches. For some rows the clone size is stated as once, few or many, or as a class when expanded; others skip it.

>NA|TRBJ2-2|TRBD1|TRBV10-3
CATQGLNTGELFF
TGTGCCACACAGGGGTTGAACACCGGGGAGCTGTTTTTT
>few|TRBJ1-1|NA|TRBV27
CASLEGTEAFF
TGTGCCAGCCTTGAAGGCACTGAAGCTTTCTTT
>once|TRBJ1-2|NA|TRBV30
CAWSPPGTEYGYTF
TGTGCCTGGAGCCCCCCCGGGACGGAGTATGGCTACACCTTC
>NA|TRBJ2-1|NA|TRBV9
CASSVGGVSSYNEQFF
TGTGCCAGCAGCGTAGGAGGGGTTAGCTCCTACAATGAGCAGTTCTTC
>NA|TRBJ2-1|NA|TRBV5-5
CASSYRGSRAYNEQFF
TGTGCCAGCAGCTACCGTGGATCAAGGGCCTACAATGAGCAGTTCTTC
>few|TRBJ1-2|TRBD1|TRBV25-1
CASSHRDRRYGYTF
TGTGCCAGCAGTCACCGGGACAGGCGGTACGGCTACACCTTC
>NA|TRBJ2-7|NA|TRBV10-3
CAISEDGASSYEQYF
TGTGCCATCAGTGAAGATGGAGCTAGCTCCTACGAGCAGTACTTC
>NA|TRBJ1-4|NA|TRBV28
CASSPLSGRGPNEKLFF
TGTGCCAGCAGCCCCCTCTCGGGCAGGGGACCTAATGAAAAACTGTTTTTT
>NA|TRBJ2-7|NA|TRBV29-1
CSGRRGDSYEQYF
TGCAGCGGCCGCAGGGGCGACTCCTACGAGCAGTACTTC
>NA|TRBJ2-1|NA|TRBV13
CASSLGGGLTRFF
TGTGCCAGCAGCTTAGGGGGGGGACTTACACGGTTCTTC
>few|TRBJ1-5|NA|TRBV4-1
CASSQDQGSNQPQHF
TGCGCCAGCAGCCAAGATCAGGGGAGCAATCAGCCCCAGCATTTT
>NA|TRBJ2-7|NA|TRBV6-5
CASSRPGHDYEQYF
TGTGCCAGCAGTAGACCGGGTCACGACTACGAGCAGTACTTC
>NA|TRBJ2-3|TRBD2|TRBV6-5
CASSYSIAGGTDTQYF
TGTGCCAGCAGTTACTCGATAGCGGGGGGCACAGATACGCAGTATTTT
>few|TRBJ2-1|NA|TRBV4-2
CASSQDPGLAGYNEQFF
TGTGCCAGCAGCCAAGATCCAGGTCTAGCAGGGTACAATGAGCAGTTCTTC
>NA|TRBJ1-4|NA|TRBV6-6
CASGGGDGKLFF
TGTGCCAGCGGTGGTGGGGACGGAAAACTGTTTTTT
>few|TRBJ2-7|NA|TRBV9
CASSVGSSYEQYF
TGTGCCAGCAGCGTAGGGTCCAGCTACGAGCAGTACTTC
>NA|TRBJ2-7|NA|TRBV13
CASSLGTGEQYF
TGTGCCAGCAGCCTGGGGACGGGCGAGCAGTACTTC
>NA|TRBJ2-5|NA|TRBV7-8
CASSLAPYQETQYF
TGTGCCAGCAGCTTAGCTCCGTACCAAGAGACCCAGTACTTC
>NA|TRBJ2-3|TRBD2|TRBV9
CASSVGGSGQYTDTQYF
TGTGCCAGCAGCGTAGGGGGTAGCGGGCAGTACACAGATACGCAGTATTTT
>NA|TRBJ2-3|NA|TRBV7-6
CASSSGLFSGTDTQYF
TGTGCCAGCAGCTCGGGTCTTTTTTCGGGCACAGATACGCAGTATTTT
>NA|TRBJ2-1|NA|TRBV11-2
CASSFKSDPYNEQFF
TGTGCCAGCAGCTTTAAGTCGGACCCCTACAATGAGCAGTTCTTC
>NA|TRBJ2-1|NA|TRBV5-1
CASSLGGIYNEQFF
TGCGCCAGCAGCTTAGGGGGAATCTACAATGAGCAGTTCTTC
>NA|TRBJ2-3|TRBD1|TRBV15
CATSREGQGGTDTQYF
TGTGCCACCAGCAGAGAGGGACAGGGCGGCACAGATACGCAGTATTTT
>NA|TRBJ2-2|TRBD1|TRBV9
CASSFRDRGLGGELFF
TGTGCCAGCAGCTTCCGGGACAGGGGGCTCGGCGGGGAGCTGTTTTTT
>NA|TRBJ2-7|NA|TRBV27
CASSLFRGRNEQYF
TGTGCCAGCAGTTTATTCAGGGGAAGGAACGAGCAGTACTTC
>NA|TRBJ1-1|NA|TRBV13
CASSQTGGGSEAFF
TGTGCCAGCAGCCAAACGGGGGGTGGGAGTGAAGCTTTCTTT
>NA|TRBJ1-2|NA|TRBV27
CASSLSPGLYGYTF
TGTGCCAGCAGTTTATCGCCAGGCCTCTATGGCTACACCTTC
>few|TRBJ2-1|TRBD2|TRBV4-2
CASSQDGTSGGNEQFF
TGTGCCAGCAGCCAAGATGGGACTAGCGGGGGGAATGAGCAGTTCTTC
>NA|TRBJ2-5|TRBD2|TRBV4-1
CASSHYLAGGPETQYF
TGCGCCAGCAGCCATTATCTAGCGGGAGGGCCCGAGACCCAGTACTTC
>NA|TRBJ2-1|NA|TRBV6-6
CASSYAQIYNEQFF
TGTGCCAGCAGTTACGCACAGATTTACAATGAGCAGTTCTTC
>NA|TRBJ2-3|TRBD1|TRBV13
CASSKDRDLSDTQYF
TGTGCCAGCAGCAAGGACAGGGACCTCTCAGATACGCAGTATTTT
>NA|TRBJ1-1|TRBD1|TRBV6-5
CASSYPGQGETEAFF
TGTGCCAGCAGTTACCCCGGGCAGGGGGAAACTGAAGCTTTCTTT
>NA|TRBJ2-1|NA|TRBV29-1
CSVVTESYNEQFF
TGCAGCGTTGTTACAGAATCCTACAATGAGCAGTTCTTC
>few|TRBJ2-7|NA|TRBV9
CASSVAYRGGEQYF
TGTGCCAGCAGCGTAGCTTACAGGGGGGGCGAGCAGTACTTC
>NA|TRBJ1-2|NA|TRBV23-1
CASSPRGARDGYTF
TGCGCCAGCAGTCCCAGAGGCGCTCGAGATGGCTACACCTTC
>NA|TRBJ2-3|NA|TRBV4-1
CASSQRDSTDTQYF
TGCGCCAGCAGCCAGAGGGACAGCACAGATACGCAGTATTTT
>NA|TRBJ2-5|NA|TRBV25-1
CASSYFARGQETQYF
TGTGCCAGCAGTTACTTCGCCCGGGGACAAGAGACCCAGTACTTC
>NA|TRBJ2-3|NA|TRBV7-2
CASSSLGGPTDTQYF
TGTGCCAGCAGCAGCCTCGGGGGACCCACAGATACGCAGTATTTT
>NA|TRBJ1-2|NA|TRBV28
CASLTNSLYGYTF
TGTGCCAGCCTAACAAACAGCCTCTATGGCTACACCTTC
>NA|TRBJ2-2|NA|TRBV7-9
CASLGLVGELFF
TGTGCCAGCCTCGGATTAGTCGGGGAGCTGTTTTTT
>NA|TRBJ1-2|NA|TRBV30
CAWSIRGDAGYGYTF
TGTGCCTGGAGCATCCGCGGTGACGCGGGCTATGGCTACACCTTC
>NA|TRBJ2-3|TRBD2|TRBV27
CASNTWSGSPEDTQYF
TGTGCCAGCAATACGTGGAGCGGGAGCCCCGAGGATACGCAGTATTTT
>NA|TRBJ2-7|NA|TRBV4-1
CASSQDEASSYEQYF
TGCGCCAGCAGCCAAGATGAGGCTAGTTCCTACGAGCAGTACTTC
>few|TRBJ1-1|NA|TRBV18
CASSPSGAGTEAFF
TGTGCCAGCTCACCAAGTGGGGCGGGAACTGAAGCTTTCTTT
>NA|TRBJ1-3|NA|TRBV6-4
CASSPGSADSGNTIYF
TGTGCCAGCAGCCCGGGGTCTGCAGACTCTGGAAACACCATATATTTT
>large|TRBJ1-2|TRBD1|TRBV4-1
CASSHPGQGDGYTF
TGCGCCAGCAGCCACCCGGGACAGGGGGATGGCTACACCTTC
>NA|TRBJ1-4|NA|TRBV4-1
CASSQDTTGGLHEKLFF
TGCGCCAGCAGCCAAGATACAACCGGGGGGTTGCATGAAAAACTGTTTTTT